The 10 T cell receptor beta chains given below trace back to one sample, sequenced in a study of siplizumab effects on memory and regulatory T cells. The table came from immunoSEQ multiplex PCR; TCRdb's copy has only in-frame clones and leaves some out. The sample holds approximately 60,000 clones, around 80% seen once. The sample was memory CD4+ T cells sorted from blood. The receptor source for this set is a human donor in good health.

The chain links TRBV25-1 to TRBJ2-3, with 9 bases that match TRBD2. The V segment lost 2 bases and the J segment 10 bases; nucleotides outside the gene matches: 10. CDR1 is MGHDK and CDR2 is SYGVNS in the germline V gene. This CDR3 contains 15 residues. The chain's CDR3 is CASSEVGSGGPPQYF. The CDR3 DNA is TGTGCCAGCAGTGAAGTAGGAAGCGGGGGGCCCCCGCAGTATTTT.

The rearrangement joins TRBV9 to TRBJ1-5, with D hard to call. CDR3 length: 15 amino acids. Trimming took 1 base from V and 2 from J, leaving 10 bases between them. Germline V gene data show CDR1 as SGDLS and CDR2 as YYNGEE. CDR3 DNA: TGTGCCAGCAGCGTATCTAGTAGCGGCAATCAGCCCCAGCATTTT. It codes for CASSVSSSGNQPQHF.

This clone came up once. The CDR3 spells CASSPRTGTTDTQYF. In nucleotides, the CDR3 is TGTGCCAGCAGCCCTAGGACAGGAACCACAGATACGCAGTATTTT. The rearrangement joins TRBV7-2 to TRBJ2-3; 7 positions match TRBD1. J gave up 2 bases and V 5 bases, and 7 bases lay outside the gene matches. This CDR3 has 15 residues. The V gene's germline CDR1 is SGHTA and CDR2 FQGNSA.

The V call is TRBV7-2, the J call TRBJ2-2, with D perhaps being TRBD1 or TRBD2 (5 bases each). V dropped 8 bases and J dropped 7 bases, with 17 bases sitting between them. Looked up from germline, CDR1 is SGHTA and CDR2 is FQGNSA. This CDR3 has 14 residues. This chain's CDR3 is CASRTQGISGELFF. The CDR3 nucleotides read TGTGCCAGCCGGACTCAGGGAATAAGCGGGGAGCTGTTTTTT.

This clone was observed a handful of times. This chain uses TRBV7-2 with TRBJ1-5, with D unresolved. In germline, CDR1 is SGHTA, CDR2 FQGNSA. Trimming shortened V by 2 bases and J by 2 bases, and 4 bases separated the two germline ends. The CDR3 sequence is 13 residues long. CDR3 nucleotide sequence: TGTGCCAGCAGCTTACAGGGCAATCAGCCCCAGCATTTT. This sequence encodes CASSLQGNQPQHF. Complete variable domain (other parts from reference TRBV7-2 and TRBJ1-5): GAGVSQSPSNKVTEKGKDVELRCDPISGHTALYWYRQSLGQGLEFLIYFQGNSAPDKSGLPSDRFSAERTGGSVSTLTIQRTQQEDSAVYLCASSLQGNQPQHFGDGTRLSIL.

This clone came up a few times. V usage is TRBV18 and J usage is TRBJ2-7; 11 bases fit TRBD2. After removal of 2 bases from V and 4 bases from J, the junction contained 4 bases not matched to a gene. The germline V gene encodes CDR1 KGHSH and CDR2 LQKENI. The CDR3 is 15 amino acids. The CDR3 bases are TGTGCCAGCTCACCAGCGACTAGCGGGGTTTACGAGCAGTACTTC. Protein: CASSPATSGVYEQYF. Full variable domain (outside the CDR3, taken from reference TRBV18 and TRBJ2-7): NAGVMQNPRHLVRRRGQEARLRCSPMKGHSHVYWYRQLPEEGLKFMVYLQKENIIDESGMPKERFSAEFPKEGPSILRIQQVVRGDSAAYFCASSPATSGVYEQYFGPGTRLTVT.

This sequence joins TRBV14 and TRBJ1-2; D is unclear. Trimming removed 1 base from V and 4 bases from J, with 7 bases in between. From germline, CDR1 is SGHDN and CDR2 FVKESK. CDR3 length: 13 residues. The CDR3 region is CASSQGSIYGYTF. The CDR3 nucleotides read TGTGCCAGCAGCCAAGGGTCCATCTATGGCTACACCTTC.

The genes are TRBV2 and TRBJ1-5, with a possible D match to TRBD1 (5 bases). This CDR3 is built from 15 residues. V lost 8 bases to trimming and J lost 3 bases, with 17 bases between them. Per germline, CDR1 SNHLY and CDR2 FYNNEI. In nucleotides, the CDR3 is TGTGCCAGCCGGGACTCCCTCGGGCCCAATCAGCCCCAGCATTTT. This codes for CASRDSLGPNQPQHF.

The chain's CDR3 is CASSQRQGATFF. The DNA of the CDR3 is TGTGCCAGCAGTCAGAGACAGGGAGCAACTTTCTTT. This chain links TRBV28 with TRBJ1-1, with 7 bases fitting TRBD1. This CDR3 is 12 amino acids long. Germline assignment: CDR1 MDHEN and CDR2 SYDVKM. Germline trimming cut 5 bases from V and 12 bases from J; bases unmatched to any gene: 9.

The gene calls are TRBV28 and TRBJ1-1; a possible D gene is TRBD1 (5 bases). V lost 5 bases and J lost 9, with 13 bases in between. Germline lookup yields CDR1 MDHEN and CDR2 SYDVKM. The CDR3 sequence is 12 residues long. The CDR3 reads CASSTGTPKAFF. DNA for the CDR3: TGTGCCAGCAGTACCGGGACTCCCAAAGCTTTCTTT.